This entry lists 32 T cell receptor beta chains sequenced from one sample in a study of OX40 agonist ivuxolimab in advanced cancers. Generated by immunoSEQ multiplex PCR, the TCRdb table keeps only in-frame clones and is missing some. Of about 52,000 clones in the sample, more than 85% are singletons; the top ten hold 13% to 15%. The sequenced sample was CD4+ or CD8+ T cells sorted from blood, obtained in a trial of the OX40 agonist ivuxolimab. The source of these receptors is an adult with an advanced solid tumor such as melanoma, head and neck, liver or kidney cancer.

The V and J genes are TRBV2 and TRBJ2-7, with TRBD2 identical over 8 bases. V shed 2 bases, J shed 3 bases, and the junction held 6 bases outside the gene matches. The V gene's germline CDR1 is SNHLY and CDR2 FYNNEI. There are 15 residues in the CDR3. Here the CDR3 reads CASSELRGVNYEQYF. The DNA for the CDR3 is TGTGCCAGCAGTGAACTGCGGGGGGTAAACTACGAGCAGTACTTC.

This rearrangement joins TRBV9 to TRBJ1-5; D is uncertain. The CDR3 covers 14 residues. V was clipped by 0 bases and J by 2 bases, with 6 bases between them. The germline V gene encodes CDR1 SGDLS and CDR2 YYNGEE. This CDR3 is CASSVGSGNQPQHF. In nucleotides, the CDR3 is TGTGCCAGCAGCGTAGGCTCGGGCAATCAGCCCCAGCATTTT.

V usage is TRBV4-1 and J usage is TRBJ1-4; 8 positions agree with TRBD1. Germline V gives CDR1 MGHRA, CDR2 YSYEKL. CDR3 length: 15 residues. V was clipped by 4 bases and J by 8 bases; unmatched bases: 9. CDR3: CASSRRQGFGEKLFF. The CDR3 region has the DNA TGCGCCAGCAGCCGCCGACAGGGGTTTGGGGAAAAACTGTTTTTT.

The chain combines TRBV7-9 with TRBJ2-1; 10 positions agree with TRBD1. The CDR3 totals 15 residues. V lost 6 bases and J lost 8; bases outside the gene matches: 10. CDR1 and CDR2 (germline): SEHNR, FQNEAQ (reference sequence). CDR3 amino acids: CASSRKMTGGYEQFF. The CDR3 DNA follows: TGTGCCAGCAGTCGTAAGATGACAGGGGGCTATGAGCAGTTCTTC.

The genes are TRBV5-4 and TRBJ2-7, with D perhaps matching TRBD2 (7 bases). The CDR3 contains 14 residues. Germline loops: CDR1 SGHNT, CDR2 YYREEE (reference sequence). V shed 4 bases and J shed 5 bases, with 16 bases lying between them. Here the CDR3 DNA reads TGTGCCAGCAGCCGGGGGGCGGATTTGGACGAGCAGTACTTC. It specifies CASSRGADLDEQYF.

The genes are TRBV6-6 and TRBJ1-2, with 8 bases that match TRBD1. The trim removed 2 bases at V and 8 bases at J, leaving 7 bases unmatched. CDR1 is MNHNY, CDR2 SVGAGI, per germline (reference sequence). CDR3 length: 14 residues. Here the CDR3 DNA reads TGTGCCAGCAGTTACGACAGGGGATTAGGGGGCTACACCTTC. It encodes CASSYDRGLGGYTF.

In this sample, this clone is medium-sized. The rearrangement uses TRBV4-1 and TRBJ1-1, with D perhaps TRBD1 (5 bases). CDR3 length: 17 residues. Germline V CDR1 and CDR2: MGHRA, YSYEKL. Trimming removed 0 bases from V and 0 bases from J, with 14 bases in between. The DNA for the CDR3 is TGCGCCAGCAGCCAAGAGCCTGGGGCTGCTATGAACACTGAAGCTTTCTTT. It is translated as CASSQEPGAAMNTEAFF.

This sequence joins TRBV2 and TRBJ2-5; D is possibly TRBD2 (5 bases). CDR1 is SNHLY, CDR2 FYNNEI, per germline. There are 14 residues in the CDR3. The V gene lost 6 bases and the J gene lost 0 bases, with 11 bases spanning the gap. The CDR3: CASRPDYNQETQYF. The CDR3 coding sequence is TGTGCCAGCAGACCCGACTACAACCAAGAGACCCAGTACTTC.

The chain links TRBV27 to TRBJ2-2, with 9 bases that match TRBD2. Germline CDR1 and CDR2: MNHEY and SMNVEV (reference sequence). This CDR3 is 17 amino acids long. J gave up 1 base and V 4 bases, and 7 bases lay outside the gene matches. The CDR3 DNA reads as TGTGCCAGCAGTTACTCCTCACTAGCGGGGAACACCGGGGAGCTGTTTTTT. Its translation is CASSYSSLAGNTGELFF.

V is TRBV11-2 and J is TRBJ2-5, with D uncertain. The V end lost 3 bases, the J end lost 1 base, and 12 bases lay between the germline ends. The CDR3 spans 15 residues. CDR1 is SGHAT and CDR2 is FQNNGV in the germline V gene. This CDR3 is CASSFLRSLQETQYF. The CDR3 bases are TGTGCCAGCAGCTTCTTGCGGAGCCTCCAAGAGACCCAGTACTTC. The full variable domain, completed using reference TRBV11-2 and TRBJ2-5, is EAGVAQSPRYKIIEKRQSVAFWCNPISGHATLYWYQQILGQGPKLLIQFQNNGVVDDSQLPKDRFSAERLKGVDSTLKIQPAKLEDSAVYLCASSFLRSLQETQYFGPGTRLLVL.

The chain uses TRBV19 and TRBJ2-7; D is uncertain. The CDR3 contains 14 residues. Germline values: CDR1 LNHDA, CDR2 SQIVND (reference sequence). V was clipped by 0 bases and J by 0 bases, with 6 bases between them. CDR3 nucleotides: TGTGCCAGTAGTATAGATGCAGACTCCTACGAGCAGTACTTC. This gives the protein CASSIDADSYEQYF.

This clone was recorded only once. The CDR3 sequence: CASSVGGRVTEAFF. The CDR3 region has the DNA TGTGCCAGCAGCGTAGGCGGAAGGGTCACTGAAGCTTTCTTT. The chain couples TRBV9 to TRBJ1-1, with D uncertain. The CDR3 totals 14 residues. CDR1 is SGDLS, CDR2 YYNGEE, per germline. The V end was cut by 0 bases, the J end by 4 bases, with 10 bases between. Complete variable domain (other parts from reference TRBV9 and TRBJ1-1): DSGVTQTPKHLITATGQRVTLRCSPRSGDLSVYWYQQSLDQGLQFLIQYYNGEERAKGNILERFSAQQFPDLHSELNLSSLELGDSALYFCASSVGGRVTEAFFGQGTRLTVV.

The chain recombines TRBV19 with TRBJ2-7; the match to TRBD1 covers 7 bases. CDR3 length: 13 amino acids. CDR1 LNHDA and CDR2 SQIVND come from the germline V gene (reference sequence). The trim removed 5 bases at V and 3 bases at J, leaving 4 bases unmatched. The CDR3 loop is CASSPGQHYEQYF. CDR3 sequence (DNA): TGTGCCAGTAGTCCGGGACAGCACTACGAGCAGTACTTC.

Here the CDR3 DNA reads TGCAGCGTTGTGGGGAAGGCTGGGAACACCGGGGAGCTGTTTTTT. Amino acid sequence: CSVVGKAGNTGELFF. This chain connects TRBV29-1 to TRBJ2-2; D remains ambiguous. CDR1 is SQVTM and CDR2 is ANQGSEA in the germline V gene. V lost 4 bases and J lost 1, with 13 bases in between. The CDR3 covers 15 residues.

The V and J genes are TRBV4-2 and TRBJ2-3; 7 bases map to TRBD1. J gave up 10 bases and V 3 bases, and 10 bases lay outside the gene matches. Germline V gene sequence: CDR1 LGHNA, CDR2 YNFKEQ. There are 14 residues in the CDR3. The CDR3 coding sequence is TGTGCCAGCAGCCAGGGGACAGCCGGCCGGGCGCAGTATTTT. Its protein product is CASSQGTAGRAQYF.

This chain uses TRBV11-3 with TRBJ1-1, with TRBD1 matching over 7 bases. From germline, CDR1 is SGHNT and CDR2 YENEEA. This CDR3 is 16 amino acids long. Germline trimming cut 0 bases from V and 3 bases from J; bases unmatched to any gene: 7. The CDR3 region is CASSLDGDSGHTEAFF. In DNA form, the CDR3 reads TGTGCCAGCAGCTTAGATGGGGACAGCGGGCACACTGAAGCTTTCTTT.

The rearrangement uses TRBV4-1 and TRBJ2-3; 7 nucleotides line up with TRBD1. The CDR3 covers 16 residues. The germline gives CDR1 MGHRA, CDR2 YSYEKL. The ends lost 1 base at V and 5 bases at J; junction bases unmatched: 9. Written as DNA, the CDR3 is TGCGCCAGCAGCCAAGTTGGGACAGCCGGTGTAGATACGCAGTATTTT. Protein product: CASSQVGTAGVDTQYF.

The chain recombines TRBV9 with TRBJ2-7; 8 bases align to TRBD1. Trimming cost V 0 bases and J 1 base; bases outside gene matches: 0. This CDR3 contains 14 residues. Germline CDR1 SGDLS, CDR2 YYNGEE. The CDR3 protein is CASSVDRGSYEQYF. The DNA of the CDR3 is TGTGCCAGCAGCGTAGACAGGGGGTCCTACGAGCAGTACTTC.

V is TRBV10-3 and J is TRBJ1-1; D is perhaps TRBD1 (5 bases). Trimming took 8 bases from V and 1 from J, leaving 14 bases between them. The CDR3 is 14 amino acids. Germline CDR1 is ENHRY and CDR2 is SYGVKD. CDR3 in DNA: TGTGCCATCGGGGGGGAGTTGGAGAACACTGAAGCTTTCTTT. Translated, it gives CAIGGELENTEAFF.

DNA for the CDR3: TGCGCCAGCAGCCCCCCAAAAGCTGGTGAAGCTTTCTTT. Translating it yields CASSPPKAGEAFF. The chain employs TRBV4-1 and TRBJ1-1, with D unclear. This CDR3 comprises 13 residues. Trimming removed 4 bases from V and 7 bases from J, with 13 bases in between. Germline-derived CDR1 and CDR2 are MGHRA and YSYEKL.

J is TRBJ2-3 and V is TRBV13, with 11 bases lining up with TRBD2. The CDR3 sequence is 15 residues long. Germline V gives CDR1 PRHDT, CDR2 FYEKMQ (reference sequence). Germline trimming cut 5 bases from V and 1 base from J; bases unmatched to any gene: 2. CDR3 DNA sequence: TGTGCCAGCAGCCCGACTAGCGGGGGCACAGATACGCAGTATTTT. Amino acids: CASSPTSGGTDTQYF. Combining the CDR3 with reference TRBV13 and TRBJ2-3 gives the whole variable domain AAGVIQSPRHLIKEKRETATLKCYPIPRHDTVYWYQQGPGQDPQFLISFYEKMQSDKGSIPDRFSAQQFSDYHSELNMSSLELGDSALYFCASSPTSGGTDTQYFGPGTRLTVL.

The CDR3 spells CASSQTRPGRVEAFF. The DNA for the CDR3 is TGTGCCAGCAGCCAAACTAGACCAGGCCGGGTTGAAGCTTTCTTT. The rearrangement links TRBV5-6 to TRBJ1-1, with D unclear. Trimming pared 4 bases from V and 7 bases from J, leaving 20 bases between. CDR1 SGHDT and CDR2 YYEEEE come from the germline V gene. The CDR3 length is 15 residues.

V usage is TRBV9 and J usage is TRBJ2-5; D remains ambiguous. The CDR3 has 12 residues. CDR1 is SGDLS, CDR2 YYNGEE, per germline. With 4 bases removed from V and 7 bases from J, the gap between germline ends came to 11 bases. The CDR3 sequence is CASSPPSRTQYF. CDR3 bases: TGTGCCAGCAGCCCCCCCTCCAGGACCCAGTACTTC.

The chain joins TRBV4-1 to TRBJ1-1; the D gene is possibly TRBD1 (6 bases). V was shortened by 6 bases and J by 6 bases, with 17 bases between the two germline ends. The V gene's germline CDR1 is MGHRA and CDR2 YSYEKL. The length of the CDR3 is 14 residues. The CDR3: CASRWTATSAEAFF. The CDR3, as DNA: TGCGCCAGCAGGTGGACAGCAACTTCGGCTGAAGCTTTCTTT.

The chain links TRBV27 to TRBJ2-7; 8 bases match TRBD2. The CDR3 spans 13 residues. V dropped 6 bases and J dropped 5; count of bases not matched to a gene: 6. CDR1 and CDR2 (germline): MNHEY, SMNVEV (reference sequence). CDR3 loop: CASSPNGGDEQYF. The CDR3 DNA reads TGTGCCAGCAGCCCTAACGGGGGGGACGAGCAGTACTTC.

The CDR3 DNA is TGTGCCAGCAGTAGCTCCGACAGGGAAAGCAATCAGCCCCAGCATTTT. Amino acids: CASSSSDRESNQPQHF. This rearrangement joins TRBV6-6 to TRBJ1-5, with TRBD1 matching 7 bases. This CDR3 region has 16 residues. Trimming at V came to 5 bases and at J to 1 base, leaving 8 bases not matched to a gene. Germline V lookup: CDR1 MNHNY, CDR2 SVGAGI (reference sequence).

The gene calls are TRBV2 and TRBJ1-1; 7 bases are shared with TRBD1. CDR3 length: 15 amino acids. Unmatched junction bases numbered 12, after V lost 6 bases and J lost 5 bases. CDR1 SNHLY and CDR2 FYNNEI come from the germline V gene. The CDR3 region has the DNA TGTGCCAGCAGCGAGTACGACAGGGCGAATACTGAAGCTTTCTTT. This encodes CASSEYDRANTEAFF.

CDR3 in amino acids: CASRGTWGHNQPQHF. CDR3 in DNA: TGTGCCAGCAGAGGGACGTGGGGGCACAATCAGCCCCAGCATTTT. V usage is TRBV27 and J usage is TRBJ1-5, with a possible D match to TRBD1 (6 bases). Germline V gives CDR1 MNHEY, CDR2 SMNVEV (reference sequence). V lost 6 bases, J lost 3 bases, and 15 bases lay in between. This CDR3 has 15 amino acids.

The chain is built from TRBV27 and TRBJ2-7; D uncertain. Germline CDR1 reads MNHEY; CDR2 reads SMNVEV (reference sequence). Trimming cost V 4 bases and J 5 bases, with 15 bases left between them. The CDR3 totals 14 residues. CDR3 sequence (DNA): TGTGCCAGCAGTTCCTCCCAGCGTGTGCACGAGCAGTACTTC. This codes for CASSSSQRVHEQYF.

The V call is TRBV5-1, the J call TRBJ2-1; D uncertain. The CDR3 runs 18 residues. Germline values: CDR1 SGHRS, CDR2 YFSETQ. V lost 1 base and J 4 bases, leaving 21 bases between the germline ends. DNA for the CDR3: TGCGCCAGCAGCTTGACCTTTCTAGACGCCTATCTATACAATGAGCAGTTCTTC. Its protein is CASSLTFLDAYLYNEQFF.

This chain uses TRBV6-6 with TRBJ1-5; 8 bases fit TRBD1. The CDR3 covers 13 residues. V was clipped by 5 bases and J by 6 bases; unmatched bases: 3. Germline V lookup: CDR1 MNHNY, CDR2 SVGAGI (reference sequence). The CDR3 nucleotides read TGTGCCAGCAGTCCCAGGGGGCGTCAGCCCCAGCATTTT. The encoded protein is CASSPRGRQPQHF.

The CDR3 nucleotides read TGTGCCAGCAGTCTCAGGGGACTAGCGGGGTCCTACGAGCAGTACTTC. Translation gives CASSLRGLAGSYEQYF. The V gene is TRBV2, the J gene TRBJ2-7; 13 nucleotides match TRBD2. CDR3 length: 16 residues. Germline V gives CDR1 SNHLY, CDR2 FYNNEI. Losses at the gene ends were 5 bases for V and 1 base for J; bases not matched to a gene: 5.